One T cell receptor (beta chain) is described in this entry. The data were obtained in a study of blood T cell repertoires in COVID-19. About the study: Acute-phase and convalescent COVID-19 samples originated in the United States, Italy and Spain. Sources were T cells, B-cell-depleted T cells, or PBMCs; the material itself was cDNA or gDNA.

In the authors' workflow: Reference gene primer amplification yielded estimated nucleated cell counts. Clones were read by immunoSEQ multiplex PCR, and TCRdb kept only the in-frame ones, dropping some. V and J calls and clone size follow that table, whereas D and trimming were derived from the DNA. The table shows about 300,000 clones, with about nine tenths occurring only once. This receptor was identified in a woman in her 30s with COVID-19, enrolled during active disease. The sample was peripheral blood.

CDR3 DNA: TGTGCCAGCAGGCCTTCCCCTCTAGCGGGGAGCTCCTACGAGCAGTACTTC. Its protein product is CASRPSPLAGSSYEQYF. The V gene is TRBV4-2, the J gene TRBJ2-7, with 9 nucleotides matching TRBD2. V shed 6 bases, J shed 0 bases, and the junction held 12 bases outside the gene matches. Germline V gene lookup returns CDR1 LGHNA and CDR2 YNFKEQ. The CDR3 length is 17 residues.